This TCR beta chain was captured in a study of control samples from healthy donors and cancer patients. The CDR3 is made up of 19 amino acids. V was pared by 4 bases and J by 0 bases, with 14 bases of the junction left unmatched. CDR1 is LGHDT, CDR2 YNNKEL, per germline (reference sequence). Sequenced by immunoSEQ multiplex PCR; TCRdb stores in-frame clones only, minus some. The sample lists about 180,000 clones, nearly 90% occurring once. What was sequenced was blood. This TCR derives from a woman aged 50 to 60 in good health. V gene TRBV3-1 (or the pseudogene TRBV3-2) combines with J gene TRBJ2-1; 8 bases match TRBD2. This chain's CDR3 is CASSLHRGGVPSSYNEQFF. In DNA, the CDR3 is TGTGCCAGCAGCCTCCACCGGGGGGGGGTCCCGAGCTCCTACAATGAGCAGTTCTTC.